This passage covers 6 T cell receptor beta chains from one sample sequenced in a study of blood T cell repertoires in COVID-19. This table comes from immunoSEQ multiplex PCR, and its TCRdb copy is limited to in-frame clones, with some not included. This table holds just over 150,000 clones, about 80% found once. Sequencing was carried out using peripheral blood. The origin of the receptors is a man between 60 and 75 years old with acute or convalescent COVID-19.

The rearrangement joins TRBV23-1 to TRBJ1-3; possible D gene TRBD1, 5 bases. TRBV23-1 is an ORF for which the function is uncertain. This CDR3 region has 22 residues. V was cut by 6 bases and J by 0 bases, with 33 bases left in between. The CDR3 nucleotides read TGCGCCAGCAGCCGTGGGCAAAAGGGAAACTCAGGGAATCGTCCCTCTGGAAACACCATATATTTT. It yields the protein CASSRGQKGNSGNRPSGNTIYF.

The chain couples TRBV9 to TRBJ2-5, with 13 bases lining up with TRBD2. Germline V CDR1 and CDR2: SGDLS, YYNGEE. With V trimmed by 4 bases and J by 4 bases, 4 bases remained unmatched. This CDR3 spans 15 amino acids. DNA for the CDR3: TGTGCCAGCAGCCGACGGACTAGCGGGGGAGAGACCCAGTACTTC. Protein sequence: CASSRRTSGGETQYF.

There are a few counts of this clone. J is TRBJ1-2 and V is TRBV27; D uncertain. The germline gives CDR1 MNHEY, CDR2 SMNVEV (reference sequence). The V end was cut by 6 bases, the J end by 5 bases, with 16 bases between. The length of the CDR3 is 14 residues. This chain's CDR3 is CASSQRGNFYGYTF. CDR3 coding DNA: TGTGCCAGCAGCCAACGTGGTAACTTTTATGGCTACACCTTC.

The chain is built from TRBV28 and TRBJ2-6; the match to TRBD1 covers 10 bases. The junction had 7 bases not matched to a gene; V was cut back by 5 bases and J by 0 bases. CDR3 length: 18 residues. Per germline, CDR1 MDHEN and CDR2 SYDVKM. Here the CDR3 reads CASSPPGQGLSGANVLTF. CDR3 DNA sequence: TGTGCCAGCAGTCCGCCGGGACAGGGGCTCTCTGGGGCCAACGTCCTGACTTTC.

V is TRBV18 and J is TRBJ1-5; 9 bases map to TRBD1. CDR3 length: 16 residues. Unmatched junction bases numbered 3, after V lost 3 bases and J lost 0 bases. From germline, CDR1 is KGHSH and CDR2 LQKENI. In DNA form, the CDR3 reads TGTGCCAGCTCACCGGGGACAGGGATTAGCAATCAGCCCCAGCATTTT. It translates to CASSPGTGISNQPQHF.

This clone was seen only once. The chain is built from TRBV7-2 and TRBJ2-7; D uncertain. Trimming pared 1 base from V and 6 bases from J, leaving 10 bases between. Looked up from germline, CDR1 is SGHTA and CDR2 is FQGNSA. This CDR3 is 13 amino acids long. CDR3 sequence (DNA): TGTGCCAGCAGCTTAGATGTCAGGCGCGAGCAGTACTTC. It codes for CASSLDVRREQYF.